The present TCR beta chain was sequenced within a study of blood T cell repertoires in COVID-19. Germline values: CDR1 MNHEY, CDR2 SVGAGI. Trimming cost V 4 bases and J 9 bases; bases outside gene matches: 7. CDR3 size: 15 residues. The table came from immunoSEQ multiplex PCR; TCRdb's copy has only in-frame clones and leaves some out. The sample records some 100,000 clones, over 85% being singletons. The sample was peripheral blood. This chain connects TRBV6-5 to TRBJ2-1; 12 bases align to TRBD2. The TCR sequence derives from a man aged 70 or older with acute or convalescent COVID-19. CDR3 residues: CASSFTTSGRFEQFF. The CDR3 DNA is TGTGCCAGCAGTTTCACGACTAGCGGGAGATTTGAGCAGTTCTTC.